The 25 T cell receptor beta chains presented below share a single source sample, sequenced in a study of blood T cell repertoires in COVID-19. The method was immunoSEQ multiplex PCR; TCRdb's version includes in-frame clones alone and lacks a portion of them. The data hold under 450,000 clones, with roughly 86% observed a single time. The source material was PBMCs or T cells enriched from blood (not recorded which). These receptors were obtained from a young man who had recovered from COVID-19.

This chain joins TRBV7-8 and TRBJ1-6, with unresolved D. The V and J ends lost 4 bases and 10 bases respectively, with 14 bases between them. The CDR3 length is 14 residues. Germline assignment: CDR1 SGHVS and CDR2 FQNEAQ. The CDR3 bases are TGTGCCAGCAGCTCGACGGATTACGGGTCACCCCTCCACTTT. Translation gives CASSSTDYGSPLHF.

This chain links TRBV5-4 with TRBJ1-1; possible D gene TRBD1, 5 bases. This CDR3 is built from 15 residues. Germline CDR1 and CDR2: SGHNT and YYREEE (reference sequence). The germline V and J ends were trimmed by 0 bases and 5 bases, with 14 bases remaining between them. CDR3 sequence reads: CASSLGTGLGTEAFF. As DNA, the CDR3 is TGTGCCAGCAGCTTGGGTACAGGCCTCGGGACTGAAGCTTTCTTT.

The chain is built from TRBV6-2 or TRBV6-3 and TRBJ1-6; D is ambiguous. This CDR3 is 14 amino acids long. V dropped 2 bases and J dropped 8 bases, with 10 bases sitting between them. CDR1 and CDR2 from the germline V gene are MNHEY and SVGEGT. CDR3 DNA sequence: TGTGCCAGCAGTTACGGTGCAGGCCATTCACCCCTCCACTTT. Translated: CASSYGAGHSPLHF.

This clone was recorded only once. The chain has TRBV9 and TRBJ1-2; 9 bases are shared with TRBD1. J gave up 4 bases and V 3 bases, and 7 bases lay outside the gene matches. The length of the CDR3 is 15 residues. In germline, CDR1 is SGDLS, CDR2 YYNGEE. The CDR3 DNA reads as TGTGCCAGCAGCGGCTCGGGACAGGGTGGCTATGGCTACACCTTC. The encoded protein is CASSGSGQGGYGYTF. Full variable domain (rest looked up from reference TRBV9 and TRBJ1-2): DSGVTQTPKHLITATGQRVTLRCSPRSGDLSVYWYQQSLDQGLQFLIQYYNGEERAKGNILERFSAQQFPDLHSELNLSSLELGDSALYFCASSGSGQGGYGYTFGSGTRLTVV.

The chain has TRBV18 and TRBJ1-1; 11 positions agree with TRBD1. CDR1 is KGHSH, CDR2 LQKENI, per germline. The trim removed 5 bases at V and 4 bases at J, leaving 12 bases unmatched. The CDR3 has 17 residues. The CDR3 loop is CASSTTYGDRGGTEAFF. CDR3 in DNA: TGTGCCAGCTCAACCACATACGGGGACAGGGGGGGCACTGAAGCTTTCTTT. The full variable domain, completed using reference TRBV18 and TRBJ1-1, is NAGVMQNPRHLVRRRGQEARLRCSPMKGHSHVYWYRQLPEEGLKFMVYLQKENIIDESGMPKERFSAEFPKEGPSILRIQQVVRGDSAAYFCASSTTYGDRGGTEAFFGQGTRLTVV.

In this sample, this clone turned up a few times. The chain is built from TRBV5-1 and TRBJ1-3, with D perhaps matching TRBD1 (5 bases). Germline-derived CDR1 and CDR2 are SGHRS and YFSETQ. The CDR3 is 15 amino acids. Trimming took off 4 bases at V and 1 base at J, with 12 bases between the two ends. CDR3 loop: CASSLPRTSGNTIYF. CDR3 bases: TGCGCCAGCAGCCTCCCAAGGACATCTGGAAACACCATATATTTT.

The chain has TRBV6-1 and TRBJ1-4; D unresolved. The CDR3 loop spans 15 amino acids. The germline CDR1 and CDR2 sequences are MNHNS and SASEGT. V lost 2 bases and J 3 bases, leaving 10 bases between the germline ends. CDR3 sequence (DNA): TGTGCCAGCAGTGAACCTCCAGCGCCTAATGAAAAACTGTTTTTT. As protein: CASSEPPAPNEKLFF.

Written as DNA, the CDR3 is TGCGCCAGCAGTGAGTCGAGTCGTGGCTACACCTTC. This translates into CASSESSRGYTF. The chain recombines TRBV10-1 with TRBJ1-2; D unresolved. The CDR3 consists of 12 residues. CDR1 and CDR2 (germline): WNHNN, SYGVQD (reference sequence). V was cut by 0 bases and J by 7 bases, with 6 bases left in between.

The CDR3: CSASSVLASTNEKLFF. DNA for the CDR3: TGCAGTGCTAGTTCTGTGTTAGCTTCAACTAATGAAAAACTGTTTTTT. The chain joins TRBV20-1 to TRBJ1-4; no firm D call. The V gene's germline CDR1 is DFQATT and CDR2 SNEGSKA (reference sequence). The length of the CDR3 is 16 residues. Trimming pared 3 bases from V and 0 bases from J, leaving 14 bases between.

The chain carries TRBV5-1 and TRBJ2-1; 9 bases align to TRBD2. This CDR3 is built from 16 residues. V was clipped by 4 bases and J by 4 bases; unmatched bases: 9. CDR1 and CDR2 from the germline V gene are SGHRS and YFSETQ. The CDR3 DNA reads as TGCGCCAGCAGCGCCGTTTGGGCGGGGGGGTACAATGAGCAGTTCTTC. Its protein is CASSAVWAGGYNEQFF.

The chain is built from TRBV18 and TRBJ1-1; 8 bases fit TRBD1. The CDR3 is 16 amino acids. The V gene end was trimmed by 6 bases and the J gene end by 1 base; junction bases not matched to a gene: 10. Germline CDR1 KGHSH, CDR2 LQKENI. For the CDR3, the DNA is TGTGCCAGCTCTCTACCTCCAGGGGGCGGGAACACTGAAGCTTTCTTT. Amino acids: CASSLPPGGGNTEAFF.

J is TRBJ1-2 and V is TRBV10-3; the D gene is possibly TRBD1 (5 bases). Germline values: CDR1 ENHRY, CDR2 SYGVKD. V was cut by 0 bases and J by 4 bases, with 9 bases left in between. This CDR3 contains 14 residues. The CDR3 nucleotides are TGTGCCATCAGTGAGTCGACAGCGCGCTATGGCTACACCTTC. Translating gives CAISESTARYGYTF.

The V and J genes are TRBV30 and TRBJ1-4; D is undetermined. The CDR3 covers 13 residues. In germline, CDR1 is GTSNPN, CDR2 SVGIG (reference sequence). V dropped 5 bases and J dropped 8 bases, with 15 bases sitting between them. Written as DNA, the CDR3 is TGTGCCTGGGAAACAGACCCAAGGGAAAAACTGTTTTTT. Translating it yields CAWETDPREKLFF.

V gene TRBV7-2 combines with J gene TRBJ2-7; 9 nucleotides align to TRBD1. The CDR3 length is 14 residues. V lost 0 bases and J lost 7; bases outside the gene matches: 4. Germline CDR1 reads SGHTA; CDR2 reads FQGNSA. This CDR3 reads CASSLAQGAREQYF. The CDR3 DNA reads as TGTGCCAGCAGCTTAGCACAGGGGGCGCGTGAGCAGTACTTC.

The rearrangement joins TRBV9 to TRBJ2-2; a possible D gene is TRBD2 (6 bases). Germline lookup yields CDR1 SGDLS and CDR2 YYNGEE. V was pared by 4 bases and J by 1 base, with 8 bases between. The CDR3 sequence is 14 residues long. The DNA for the CDR3 is TGTGCCAGCAGCTGGGACTTGAACACCGGGGAGCTGTTTTTT. Its protein is CASSWDLNTGELFF.

V usage is TRBV7-9 and J usage is TRBJ1-2; D call uncertain. V was shortened by 1 base and J by 4 bases, with 13 bases between the two germline ends. Per the germline V gene, CDR1 is SEHNR and CDR2 is FQNEAQ (reference sequence). This CDR3 comprises 15 residues. CDR3 in amino acids: CASSLGRNLGYGYTF. CDR3 DNA sequence: TGTGCCAGCAGCTTAGGGCGAAACCTAGGCTATGGCTACACCTTC.

The chain is built from TRBV4-1 and TRBJ2-1, with unresolved D. Germline values: CDR1 MGHRA, CDR2 YSYEKL. CDR3 length: 16 amino acids. V lost 1 base, J lost 0 bases, and 10 bases lay in between. CDR3 nucleotide sequence: TGCGCCAGCAGCCAAGTGGGCTTTGACTCCTACAATGAGCAGTTCTTC. Its protein product is CASSQVGFDSYNEQFF.

This chain connects TRBV27 to TRBJ1-2; D unresolved. The V end lost 3 bases, the J end lost 8 bases, and 13 bases lay between the germline ends. This CDR3 region has 13 residues. Germline-derived CDR1 and CDR2 are MNHEY and SMNVEV (reference sequence). CDR3 residues: CASSLPGAEGYTF. As DNA, the CDR3 is TGTGCCAGCAGTTTGCCCGGAGCGGAGGGCTACACCTTC.

CDR3 sequence: CAWSVGQEEQYF. DNA of the CDR3: TGTGCCTGGAGTGTGGGGCAAGAGGAGCAGTACTTC. The chain combines TRBV30 with TRBJ2-7; D is perhaps TRBD1 (5 bases). CDR1 is GTSNPN and CDR2 is SVGIG in the germline V gene (reference sequence). This CDR3 contains 12 residues. V lost 0 bases, J lost 7 bases, and 10 bases lay in between.

V gene TRBV3-1 (or the pseudogene TRBV3-2) combines with J gene TRBJ1-1; TRBD1 aligns across 9 bases. V gave up 5 bases and J gave up 5 bases; unmatched junction bases: 9. Germline V gene data show CDR1 as LGHDT and CDR2 as YNNKEL (reference sequence). This CDR3 contains 15 residues. CDR3 coding DNA: TGTGCCAGCAGCGAACAACAGGGGGCGAGAACTGAAGCTTTCTTT. Its protein product is CASSEQQGARTEAFF.

The chain uses TRBV7-9 and TRBJ1-5; perhaps TRBD1 as D (6 bases). Germline-derived CDR1 and CDR2 are SEHNR and FQNEAQ (reference sequence). With 5 bases removed from V and 2 bases from J, the gap between germline ends came to 13 bases. The CDR3 runs to 15 residues. The CDR3 reads CASSPRGEGNQPQHF. CDR3 bases: TGTGCCAGCAGCCCCAGGGGTGAGGGCAATCAGCCCCAGCATTTT.

This clone was seen only a few times. CDR3 nucleotides: TGTGCCAGCTCACCACCGGTACAGGGGATGCAGTACTTC. This encodes CASSPPVQGMQYF. The chain links TRBV18 to TRBJ2-7; 7 bases agree with TRBD1. Trimming took 0 bases from V and 9 from J; bases not matched to a gene: 5. CDR1 and CDR2 from the germline V gene are KGHSH and LQKENI. This CDR3 is built from 13 residues.

The gene calls are TRBV6-5 and TRBJ1-3, with D tentatively TRBD1 (6 bases). The germline CDR1 and CDR2 sequences are MNHEY and SVGAGI. Trimming took 6 bases from V and 6 from J, leaving 12 bases between them. This CDR3 is 13 amino acids long. CDR3 loop: CASSTAGANTIYF. The CDR3, as DNA: TGTGCCAGCAGCACGGCAGGGGCAAACACCATATATTTT.

The V gene is TRBV7-8, the J gene TRBJ1-3, with 9 bases aligning to TRBD1. In germline, CDR1 is SGHVS, CDR2 FQNEAQ. Trimming cost V 4 bases and J 5 bases; bases outside gene matches: 6. The CDR3 runs 15 residues. The CDR3 sequence is CASSWGTGRRNTIYF. The CDR3 bases are TGTGCCAGCAGCTGGGGGACAGGGAGAAGAAACACCATATATTTT.

This clone has only a few counts. The V gene is TRBV5-1, the J gene TRBJ2-7; no clear D gene. V lost 2 bases, J lost 3 bases, and 9 bases lay in between. The CDR3 is 13 residues long. The germline gives CDR1 SGHRS, CDR2 YFSETQ. Written as DNA, the CDR3 is TGCGCCAGCAGCTTATCACCTAACTACGAGCAGTACTTC. Its protein is CASSLSPNYEQYF.